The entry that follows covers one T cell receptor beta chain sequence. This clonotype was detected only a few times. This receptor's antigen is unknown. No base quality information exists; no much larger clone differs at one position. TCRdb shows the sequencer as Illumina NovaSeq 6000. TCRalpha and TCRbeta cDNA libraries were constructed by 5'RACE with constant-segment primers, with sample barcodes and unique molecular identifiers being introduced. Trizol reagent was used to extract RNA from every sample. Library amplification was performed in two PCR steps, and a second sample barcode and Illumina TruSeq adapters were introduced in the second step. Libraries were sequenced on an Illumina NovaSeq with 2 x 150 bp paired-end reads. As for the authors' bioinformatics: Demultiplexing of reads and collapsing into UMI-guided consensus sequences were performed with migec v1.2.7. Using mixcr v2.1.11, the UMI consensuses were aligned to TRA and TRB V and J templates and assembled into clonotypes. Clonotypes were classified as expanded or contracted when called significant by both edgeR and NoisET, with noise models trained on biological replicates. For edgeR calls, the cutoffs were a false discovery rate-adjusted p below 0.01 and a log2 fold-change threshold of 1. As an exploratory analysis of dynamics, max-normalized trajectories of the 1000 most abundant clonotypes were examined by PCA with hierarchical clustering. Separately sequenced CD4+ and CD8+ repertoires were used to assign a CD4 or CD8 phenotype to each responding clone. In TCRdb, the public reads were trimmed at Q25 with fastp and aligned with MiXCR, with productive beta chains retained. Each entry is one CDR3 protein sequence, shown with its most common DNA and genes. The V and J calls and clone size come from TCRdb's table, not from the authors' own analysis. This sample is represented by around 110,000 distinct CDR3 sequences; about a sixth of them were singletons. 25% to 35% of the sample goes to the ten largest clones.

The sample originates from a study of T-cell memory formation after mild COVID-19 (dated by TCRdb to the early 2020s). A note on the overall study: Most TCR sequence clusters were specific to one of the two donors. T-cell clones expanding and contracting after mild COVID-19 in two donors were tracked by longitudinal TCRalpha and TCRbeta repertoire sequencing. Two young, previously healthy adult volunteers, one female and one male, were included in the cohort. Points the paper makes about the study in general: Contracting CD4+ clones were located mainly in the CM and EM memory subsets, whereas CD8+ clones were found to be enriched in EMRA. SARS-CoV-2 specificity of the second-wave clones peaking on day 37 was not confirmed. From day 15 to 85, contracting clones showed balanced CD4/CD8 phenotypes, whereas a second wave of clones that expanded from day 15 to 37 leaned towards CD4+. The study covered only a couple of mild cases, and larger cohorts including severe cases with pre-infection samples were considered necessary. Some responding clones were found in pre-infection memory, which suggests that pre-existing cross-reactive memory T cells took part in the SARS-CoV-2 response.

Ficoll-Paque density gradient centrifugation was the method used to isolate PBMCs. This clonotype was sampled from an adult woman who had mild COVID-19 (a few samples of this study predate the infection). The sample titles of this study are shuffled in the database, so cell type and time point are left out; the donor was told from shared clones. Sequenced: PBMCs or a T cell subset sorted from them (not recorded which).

The sequenced DNA: TGTGCCAGCAGCTCGGACGGTGCCTACGAGCAGTACTTC. Its product reads: CASSSDGAYEQYF. This chain is built from TRBV7-6 and TRBJ2-7; confidence is insufficient to name the D gene. The germline V gene sets CDR1 to SGHVS and CDR2 to FNYEAQ. The CDR3, from cysteine to phenylalanine, totals 13 residues. Of all the DNA, just the CDR3 is kept, 39 bases in frame from base 1. V sheds 4 bases and J sheds 2 bases, leaving 9 bases between their ends.